The TCR beta chain under discussion was sequenced for a study of OX40 agonist ivuxolimab in advanced cancers. Method: immunoSEQ multiplex PCR; TCRdb's copy keeps in-frame clones and lacks some. The table includes over 40,000 clones, around 80% detected once. Details on this clone: Its antigen is currently unknown.

Points from the study as a whole: Some nonresponders additionally presented with little normalized T-cell clonal expansion.

V trimming: 2 bases; J trimming: 5 bases; junction bases outside the gene matches: 6. From germline, CDR1 is SGHDT and CDR2 YYEEEE. The CDR3 has 15 amino acids. The specimen was CD4+ or CD8+ T cells sorted from blood, collected in a trial of the OX40 agonist ivuxolimab. The rearrangement links TRBV5-6 to TRBJ2-3, with TRBD1 identical over 9 bases. The TCR comes from an adult with an advanced solid tumor such as melanoma, head and neck, liver or kidney cancer. CDR3 in amino acids: CASSFWTGVRDTQYF. CDR3 in DNA: TGTGCCAGCAGCTTCTGGACAGGGGTTAGAGATACGCAGTATTTT.